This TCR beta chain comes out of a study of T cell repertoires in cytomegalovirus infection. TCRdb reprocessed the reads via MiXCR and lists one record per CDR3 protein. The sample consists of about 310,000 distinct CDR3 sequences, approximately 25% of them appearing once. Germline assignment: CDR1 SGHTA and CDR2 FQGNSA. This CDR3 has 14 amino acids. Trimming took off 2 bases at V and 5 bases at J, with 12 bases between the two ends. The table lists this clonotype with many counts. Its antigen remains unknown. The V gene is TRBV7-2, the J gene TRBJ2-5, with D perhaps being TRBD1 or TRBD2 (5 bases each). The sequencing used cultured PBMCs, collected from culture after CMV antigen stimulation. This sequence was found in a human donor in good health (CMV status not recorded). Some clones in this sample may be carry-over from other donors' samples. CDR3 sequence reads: CASSLKIWGETQYF. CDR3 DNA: TGTGCCAGCAGCTTAAAGATTTGGGGGGAGACCCAGTACTTC. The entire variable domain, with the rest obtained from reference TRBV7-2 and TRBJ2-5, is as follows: GAGVSQSPSNKVTEKGKDVELRCDPISGHTALYWYRQSLGQGLEFLIYFQGNSAPDKSGLPSDRFSAERTGGSVSTLTIQRTQQEDSAVYLCASSLKIWGETQYFGPGTRLLVL.